A selection of T cell receptor beta chains follows, all from one sample in a study of blood T cell repertoires in COVID-19. This table comes from immunoSEQ multiplex PCR, and its TCRdb copy is limited to in-frame clones, with some not included. This table has some 180,000 clones, around 82% appearing once. The sample taken for sequencing was peripheral blood. These receptors originate from a man aged 70-80 years with active or convalescent COVID-19. Both conserved end residues are part of each CDR3. D genes are given only for firm matches. Clone size is given for some rows only: seen once, a few or many times, or a class if the clone is expanded.

size	V	D	J	DNA	CDR3
NA	TRBV18	NA	TRBJ1-2	TGTGCCAGCTCCCTTATACAGGGCATCCTGGGGCCTCGTGGCTACACCTTC	CASSLIQGILGPRGYTF
NA	TRBV18	NA	TRBJ2-3	TGTGCCAGCTCACCAAGCCGGGCAGGGGGCACAGATACGCAGTATTTT	CASSPSRAGGTDTQYF
once	TRBV10-3	TRBD2	TRBJ2-5	TGTGCCATCAGTGGGTCGACTAGCGGGGGGGCCGGGGAGACCCAGTACTTC	CAISGSTSGGAGETQYF
once	TRBV7-2	TRBD1	TRBJ1-2	TGTGCCAGCAGCTTAACGGGACAGGGTTATGGCTACACCTTC	CASSLTGQGYGYTF
NA	TRBV7-2	TRBD2	TRBJ2-1	TGTGCCAGCAGCTCGCGGGGGAGCGGGTCCTACAATGAGCAGTTCTTC	CASSSRGSGSYNEQFF
NA	TRBV10-3	TRBD1	TRBJ1-1	TGTGCCATCGGGACAGGGAACACTGAAGCTTTCTTT	CAIGTGNTEAFF
NA	TRBV19	TRBD1	TRBJ1-3	TGTGCCAGTAGTCCGCCGGGACAGGGGAGAGGAAACACCATATATTTT	CASSPPGQGRGNTIYF
NA	TRBV19	NA	TRBJ1-5	TGTGCCAGTAGTACACAGGGGCCCCAGCATTTT	CASSTQGPQHF
NA	TRBV24-1	NA	TRBJ1-2	TGTGCCACCAGTGAGGGCCGAGGCTACACCTTC	CATSEGRGYTF
NA	TRBV6-5	NA	TRBJ2-7	TGTGCCAGCAGTTACAGAATGGCGGGCTCCTACGAGCAGTACTTC	CASSYRMAGSYEQYF
NA	TRBV12-5	NA	TRBJ1-1	TGTGCTAGTGGTTTTTCCAGACCGGGAAAAGGCACTGAAGCTTTCTTT	CASGFSRPGKGTEAFF
NA	TRBV19	TRBD1	TRBJ1-2	TGTGCCAGTAGTATAGATACAGGGGGCATCCGGGGCTACACCTTC	CASSIDTGGIRGYTF
NA	TRBV30	TRBD2	TRBJ2-1	TGTGCCTGGAGTGTCGGACTAGCGGTGTACAATGAGCAGTTCTTC	CAWSVGLAVYNEQFF
NA	TRBV7-9	TRBD1	TRBJ2-3	TGTGCCAGCACCCAGGGGGCGTCGGATACGCAGTATTTT	CASTQGASDTQYF
NA	TRBV28	TRBD2	TRBJ2-7	TGTGCCAGCAGTATAACCGGGACTACTACCGTTAATTTC	CASSITGTTTVNF
NA	TRBV9	TRBD1	TRBJ2-1	TGTGCCAGCAGCGTCTCAGGGACAGGGTTCTACAATGAGCAGTTCTTC	CASSVSGTGFYNEQFF
NA	TRBV7-2	TRBD1	TRBJ1-5	TGTGCCAGCAGCCATGGGACAGGGGGCAATCAGCCCCAGCATTTT	CASSHGTGGNQPQHF
NA	TRBV19	NA	TRBJ2-2	TGTGCCAGTAGATGGCAACCGGGACTGTCGAACACCGGGGAGCTGTTTTTT	CASRWQPGLSNTGELFF
NA	TRBV5-1	TRBD1	TRBJ2-3	TGCGCCAGCTACGACAGGGAAGGAGGAGATACGCAGTATTTT	CASYDREGGDTQYF
once	TRBV11-3	TRBD1	TRBJ2-1	TGTGCCAGCAGCTTAGGGTGGACAGGGAAGAATGAGCAGTTCTTC	CASSLGWTGKNEQFF
once	TRBV11-2	TRBD1	TRBJ1-2	TGTGCCAGCAGCTTAGAGATCAGGACAGGGGGCTATGGCTACACCTTC	CASSLEIRTGGYGYTF
NA	TRBV7-2	NA	TRBJ1-1	TGTGCCAGCAGCTTACTCTGGGAGGGGACTGAAGCTTTCTTT	CASSLLWEGTEAFF
NA	TRBV27	NA	TRBJ1-1	TGTGCCAGCAACCCGGTGGGCGCCATGAACACTGAAGCTTTCTTT	CASNPVGAMNTEAFF
NA	TRBV2	TRBD1	TRBJ2-7	TGTGCCACGAGGACAGGCCCGGAGGAGCAGTACTTC	CATRTGPEEQYF
once	TRBV3-1/TRBV3-2	TRBD1	TRBJ2-7	TGTGCCAGCAGTCGGACAGGGGTTGGCTACGAGCAGTACTTC	CASSRTGVGYEQYF
NA	TRBV19	NA	TRBJ1-2	TGTGCCAGTAGTACCATGGGGGCAAACTATGGCTACACCTTC	CASSTMGANYGYTF
NA	TRBV7-6	NA	TRBJ2-2	TGTGCCAGCAGCTTAGCGCTTGGGAGGTTCGGTAACACCGGGGAGCTGTTTTTT	CASSLALGRFGNTGELFF
NA	TRBV4-1	NA	TRBJ2-5	TGCGCCAGCAGCCAAGATGGGGCACTAATAGGAGAGACCCAGTACTTC	CASSQDGALIGETQYF
NA	TRBV7-6	NA	TRBJ2-5	TGTGCCAGCAGCCGGGGGATAAGAGAGACCCAGTACTTC	CASSRGIRETQYF
few	TRBV4-3	NA	TRBJ1-2	TGCGCCAGCAGCCCCAGACAAGACTATGGCTACACCTTC	CASSPRQDYGYTF
NA	TRBV14	NA	TRBJ1-1	TGTGCCAGCAGCCAAGATTCGAGAGGGAACACTGAAGCTTTCTTT	CASSQDSRGNTEAFF
NA	TRBV4-3	NA	TRBJ1-2	TGCGCCAGCAGCCAAGATGCCTCGGAGACCCTTGGCTACACCTTC	CASSQDASETLGYTF